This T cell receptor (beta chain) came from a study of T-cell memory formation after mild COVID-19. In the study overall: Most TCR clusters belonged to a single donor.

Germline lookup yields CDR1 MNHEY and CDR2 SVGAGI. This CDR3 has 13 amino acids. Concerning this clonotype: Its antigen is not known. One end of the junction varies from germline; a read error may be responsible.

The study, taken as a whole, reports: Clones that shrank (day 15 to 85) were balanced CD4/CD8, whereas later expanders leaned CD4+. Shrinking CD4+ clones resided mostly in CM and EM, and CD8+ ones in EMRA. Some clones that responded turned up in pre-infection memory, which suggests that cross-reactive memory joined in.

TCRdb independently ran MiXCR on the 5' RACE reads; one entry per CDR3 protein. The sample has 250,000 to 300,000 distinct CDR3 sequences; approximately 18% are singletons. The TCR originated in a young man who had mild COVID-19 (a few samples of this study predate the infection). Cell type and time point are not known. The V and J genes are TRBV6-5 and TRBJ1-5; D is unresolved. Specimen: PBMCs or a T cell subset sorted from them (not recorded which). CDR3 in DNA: TGTGACAGCAGCATTTATAGCAATCAGCCCCAGCATTTT. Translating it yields CDSSIYSNQPQHF.